The 23 T cell receptor beta chains below come from one sample, sequenced in a study of blood T cell repertoires in COVID-19. The repertoire was sequenced with immunoSEQ multiplex PCR; TCRdb's copy has only in-frame clones and lacks some. This sample yields 110,000 to 150,000 clones, of which 65% to 85% are seen a single time; under 9.5% belongs to the top ten. Sequencing was carried out using peripheral blood. The receptors stem from a human donor in a cohort sampled during active COVID-19.

The J gene is TRBJ2-2, the V gene TRBV11-1; TRBD1 is a possible D gene (7 bases). The germline gives CDR1 SGHAT, CDR2 FQDESV (reference sequence). V lost 3 bases, J lost 6 bases, and 14 bases lay in between. This CDR3 has 15 residues. CDR3 sequence: CASSFKSRGAGELFF. The CDR3 DNA is TGTGCCAGCAGCTTTAAGAGCAGGGGGGCCGGGGAGCTGTTTTTT. The whole variable domain, remainder taken from reference TRBV11-1 and TRBJ2-2, is EAEVAQSPRYKITEKSQAVAFWCDPISGHATLYWYRQILGQGPELLVQFQDESVVDDSQLPKDRFSAERLKGVDSTLKIQPAELGDSAMYLCASSFKSRGAGELFFGEGSRLTVL.

V gene TRBV19 combines with J gene TRBJ2-7; D is perhaps TRBD1 (6 bases). The CDR3 has 11 amino acids. The germline V and J ends were trimmed by 6 bases and 3 bases, with 6 bases remaining between them. The germline gives CDR1 LNHDA, CDR2 SQIVND (reference sequence). Written as DNA, the CDR3 is TGTGCCAGTAGACAGGGCTACGAGCAGTACTTC. Translating gives CASRQGYEQYF.

The chain has TRBV5-1 and TRBJ2-1, with 15 bases aligning to TRBD2. CDR3 length equals 16 residues. Trimming cost V 2 bases and J 7 bases; bases outside gene matches: 4. Germline V lookup: CDR1 SGHRS, CDR2 YFSETQ. CDR3 coding DNA: TGCGCCAGCAGCTTCGGACTAGCGGGGGGGCGGAATGAGCAGTTCTTC. It codes for CASSFGLAGGRNEQFF. Filled out from reference TRBV5-1 and TRBJ2-1, the complete variable domain reads KAGVTQTPRYLIKTRGQQVTLSCSPISGHRSVSWYQQTPGQGLQFLFEYFSETQRNKGNFPGRFSGRQFSNSRSEMNVSTLELGDSALYLCASSFGLAGGRNEQFFGPGTRLTVL.

This rearrangement joins TRBV28 to TRBJ2-5; the match to TRBD1 covers 8 bases. The CDR3 loop spans 15 amino acids. Germline V CDR1 and CDR2: MDHEN, SYDVKM. V shed 6 bases and J 9 bases; nucleotides not matched to a gene: 15. This CDR3 is CASRLPGQAPRAQYF. For the CDR3, the DNA is TGTGCCAGCAGGCTCCCGGGACAGGCACCAAGGGCCCAGTACTTC.

V gene TRBV9 combines with J gene TRBJ2-2; the D is unclear. This CDR3 comprises 14 residues. Deletions cut 3 bases from V and 6 bases from J, with 12 bases between. Germline assignment: CDR1 SGDLS and CDR2 YYNGEE. CDR3 sequence reads: CASSASSAPGELFF. The CDR3 DNA reads as TGTGCCAGCAGCGCTTCGAGCGCCCCCGGGGAGCTGTTTTTT.

Comment on this clone: The germline gene is not matched at one end of the junction; a read error may be the cause. The rearrangement joins TRBV27 to TRBJ2-3, with D maybe TRBD2 (5 bases). CDR1 is MNHEY, CDR2 SMNVEV, per germline (reference sequence). This CDR3 has 14 residues. The CDR3 DNA reads TGTGCCAGCAGAAGAGCAGGTAGCGCAGATACGCAATATTTT. Translated: CASRRAGSADTQYF.

The genes are TRBV5-5 and TRBJ1-5; 9 positions match TRBD1. CDR1 and CDR2 (germline): SGHKS, YYEKEE (reference sequence). The CDR3 runs to 15 residues. The trim removed 3 bases at V and 1 base at J, leaving 2 bases unmatched. The CDR3 DNA reads as TGTGCCAGCAGCTCGGACAGGGGAAGCAATCAGCCCCAGCATTTT. This gives the protein CASSSDRGSNQPQHF.

The V gene is TRBV19, the J gene TRBJ2-5; 11 bases map to TRBD1. V gave up 6 bases and J gave up 5 bases; unmatched junction bases: 5. The CDR3 has 14 amino acids. The germline gives CDR1 LNHDA, CDR2 SQIVND (reference sequence). CDR3 protein: CASRWTGGAETQYF. The CDR3 DNA follows: TGTGCCAGTAGATGGACAGGGGGCGCGGAGACCCAGTACTTC.

The rearrangement links TRBV10-1 to TRBJ2-1; 10 bases are a match to TRBD2. CDR3 length: 16 amino acids. Trimming removed 2 bases from V and 7 bases from J; junction bases left unmatched: 8. Germline V lookup: CDR1 WNHNN, CDR2 SYGVQD (reference sequence). CDR3 sequence reads: CASSEASGGMGNEQFF. CDR3 bases: TGCGCCAGCAGTGAGGCTAGCGGGGGAATGGGGAATGAGCAGTTCTTC.

This chain joins TRBV10-3 and TRBJ2-1, with 8 positions matching TRBD2. V dropped 0 bases and J dropped 4; count of bases not matched to a gene: 5. Per the germline V gene, CDR1 is ENHRY and CDR2 is SYGVKD. The CDR3 extends over 16 amino acids. CDR3 coding DNA: TGTGCCATCAGTGAGTCACAACTAGCGGTTTACAATGAGCAGTTCTTC. Translated, it gives CAISESQLAVYNEQFF.

V usage is TRBV6-1 and J usage is TRBJ2-4, with TRBD1 matching 7 bases. CDR1 is MNHNS and CDR2 is SASEGT in the germline V gene. V dropped 2 bases and J dropped 0; count of bases not matched to a gene: 4. The CDR3 extends over 16 amino acids. The CDR3 DNA sequence: TGTGCCAGCAGTGAATCCACAGGGGTAGCCAAAAACATTCAGTACTTC. This encodes CASSESTGVAKNIQYF.

This chain connects TRBV18 to TRBJ1-1, with a possible D match to TRBD1 (5 bases). The CDR3 spans 17 residues. The V gene's germline CDR1 is KGHSH and CDR2 LQKENI. V dropped 5 bases and J dropped 1 base, with 20 bases sitting between them. For the CDR3, the DNA is TGTGCCAGCTCAAAAAAGGCAGGGAATGAATGGAACACTGAAGCTTTCTTT. Protein product: CASSKKAGNEWNTEAFF. Looking up the rest from reference TRBV18 and TRBJ1-1 gives the full variable domain: NAGVMQNPRHLVRRRGQEARLRCSPMKGHSHVYWYRQLPEEGLKFMVYLQKENIIDESGMPKERFSAEFPKEGPSILRIQQVVRGDSAAYFCASSKKAGNEWNTEAFFGQGTRLTVV.

The chain has TRBV7-9 and TRBJ1-5; D unresolved. Germline values: CDR1 SEHNR, CDR2 FQNEAQ (reference sequence). Trimming removed 1 base at V and 1 base at J, with 8 bases between. This CDR3 has 15 amino acids. The CDR3 loop is CASSLGQASNQPQHF. The CDR3 coding sequence is TGTGCCAGCAGCTTAGGGCAGGCCAGCAATCAGCCCCAGCATTTT.

This chain connects TRBV29-1 to TRBJ2-3, with a tentative D call TRBD1 (5 bases). The ends were cut back, 3 bases at V and 4 bases at J, with 8 bases in the middle. Germline CDR1 and CDR2: SQVTM and ANQGSEA. The CDR3 is made up of 12 amino acids. CDR3 sequence (DNA): TGCAGCGTTGAGACAGCGTCAGATACGCAGTATTTT. It is translated as CSVETASDTQYF.

This clone was counted once. V usage is TRBV14 and J usage is TRBJ2-1; tentatively, D is TRBD2 (5 bases). The CDR3 runs 16 residues. V was cut by 0 bases and J by 7 bases, with 16 bases left in between. The V gene's germline CDR1 is SGHDN and CDR2 FVKESK. As DNA, the CDR3 is TGTGCCAGCAGCCAAGATCTAGGCCTATCGGGGAATGAGCAGTTCTTC. As protein: CASSQDLGLSGNEQFF.

The chain is built from TRBV11-3 and TRBJ2-7; D remains unclear. The CDR3 contains 13 residues. Germline V gene sequence: CDR1 SGHNT, CDR2 YENEEA. Trimming removed 5 bases at V and 0 bases at J, with 8 bases between. The CDR3 nucleotides are TGTGCCAGCAGCCCCCCCAGCTCCTACGAGCAGTACTTC. Translated, it gives CASSPPSSYEQYF. Supplemented by reference TRBV11-3 and TRBJ2-7, the full variable domain reads EAGVVQSPRYKIIEKKQPVAFWCNPISGHNTLYWYLQNLGQGPELLIRYENEEAVDDSQLPKDRFSAERLKGVDSTLKIQPAELGDSAVYLCASSPPSSYEQYFGPGTRLTVT.

The chain couples TRBV18 to TRBJ2-3; D is perhaps TRBD2 (6 bases). The V gene's germline CDR1 is KGHSH and CDR2 LQKENI. The CDR3 runs to 15 residues. Trimming removed 0 bases at V and 1 base at J, with 8 bases between. Written as DNA, the CDR3 is TGTGCCAGCTCACCACCGTTAGCGGGCACAGATACGCAGTATTTT. Translated, it gives CASSPPLAGTDTQYF.

The V and J genes are TRBV11-3 and TRBJ1-3; perhaps TRBD1 as D (5 bases). The CDR3 loop spans 15 amino acids. From germline, CDR1 is SGHNT and CDR2 YENEEA. V lost 5 bases and J lost 0, with 11 bases in between. The CDR3 spells CASSSTGDSGNTIYF. The DNA for the CDR3 is TGTGCCAGCAGCAGTACAGGTGACTCTGGAAACACCATATATTTT. Full variable domain (rest looked up from reference TRBV11-3 and TRBJ1-3): EAGVVQSPRYKIIEKKQPVAFWCNPISGHNTLYWYLQNLGQGPELLIRYENEEAVDDSQLPKDRFSAERLKGVDSTLKIQPAELGDSAVYLCASSSTGDSGNTIYFGEGSWLTVV.

The J gene is TRBJ1-5, the V gene TRBV6-5, with a possible D match to TRBD1 (6 bases). The CDR3 extends over 13 amino acids. Germline values: CDR1 MNHEY, CDR2 SVGAGI. Trimming removed 6 bases at V and 4 bases at J, with 10 bases between. CDR3 nucleotides: TGTGCCAGCAGAAGGGGGTCAAATCAGCCCCAGCATTTT. Its protein is CASRRGSNQPQHF.

The chain couples TRBV5-1 to TRBJ2-3; 10 nucleotides agree with TRBD2. The CDR3 has 14 amino acids. The trim removed 0 bases at V and 5 bases at J, leaving 0 bases unmatched. In germline, CDR1 is SGHRS, CDR2 YFSETQ. The CDR3 bases are TGCGCCAGCAGCTTGGGACTAGCGGGAGATACGCAGTATTTT. Protein sequence: CASSLGLAGDTQYF.

The CDR3, as DNA: TGTGCCAGCAGCCAAGAGGGAAGGGGGTGGAACTATGGCTACACCTTC. Residues: CASSQEGRGWNYGYTF. The V call is TRBV3-1 (or the pseudogene TRBV3-2), the J call TRBJ1-2, with TRBD1 as a possible D gene (6 bases). The length of the CDR3 is 16 residues. V was pared by 0 bases and J by 2 bases, with 13 bases between. Germline loops: CDR1 LGHDT, CDR2 YNNKEL (reference sequence).

The table lists this clone with a few counts. The chain employs TRBV5-1 and TRBJ1-1; TRBD1 aligns across 7 bases. The CDR3 runs to 15 residues. Germline V gene lookup returns CDR1 SGHRS and CDR2 YFSETQ. After removal of 0 bases from V and 8 bases from J, the junction contained 10 bases not matched to a gene. Here the CDR3 reads CASSLAGDRAREAFF. In nucleotides, the CDR3 is TGCGCCAGCAGCTTGGCGGGTGACAGGGCTCGAGAAGCTTTCTTT.

This rearrangement joins TRBV19 to TRBJ2-7; TRBD2 aligns across 8 bases. The ends lost 6 bases at V and 4 bases at J; junction bases unmatched: 11. The length of the CDR3 is 15 residues. Germline values: CDR1 LNHDA, CDR2 SQIVND (reference sequence). The chain's CDR3 is CASSSPGLGVYEQYF. The CDR3 DNA follows: TGTGCCAGTAGCTCACCGGGACTAGGGGTTTACGAGCAGTACTTC.